Following are 27 T cell receptor beta chains from one sample sequenced in a study of T cell clones after liver transplantation. Sequencing was performed with immunoSEQ multiplex PCR; in TCRdb, only in-frame clones are kept and a portion is missing. This table holds 98,000 or so clones, 82% found once. The specimen was CD4+ T cells from blood, collected before liver transplant. The source of these receptors is a human donor who received a liver transplant.

The chain recombines TRBV21-1 with TRBJ2-1. TRBV21-1 is designated a pseudogene. The CDR3 sequence is 15 residues long. CDR3 nucleotides: TGTGCCAGCTCAAACACCCCTACGGGCACCAATGAGCAGTTCTTC. Translation gives CASSNTPTGTNEQFF.

The chain couples TRBV5-5 to TRBJ2-7; weak D call: TRBD1 (5 bases). The CDR3 spans 15 residues. CDR1 is SGHKS and CDR2 is YYEKEE in the germline V gene (reference sequence). The germline V and J ends were trimmed by 0 bases and 2 bases, with 12 bases remaining between them. DNA of the CDR3: TGTGCCAGCAGCTTGGTGGGGCAGGATACCTACGAGCAGTACTTC. This translates into CASSLVGQDTYEQYF.

This clone was seen repeatedly, ten times or more. The V and J genes are TRBV29-1 and TRBJ2-6; the D gene is possibly TRBD2 (6 bases). This CDR3 spans 14 amino acids. Germline V gene data show CDR1 as SQVTM and CDR2 as ANQGSEA. Trimming took 7 bases from V and 7 from J, leaving 17 bases between them. The CDR3 DNA sequence: TGCAGCGCCTTAACGACTAGGCGCGCCAACGTCCTGACTTTC. Translated: CSALTTRRANVLTF.

This rearrangement joins TRBV10-3 to TRBJ1-5; 7 bases are a match to TRBD1. The CDR3 is 16 residues long. Germline V gene lookup returns CDR1 ENHRY and CDR2 SYGVKD. Trimming took 2 bases from V and 0 from J; bases not matched to a gene: 4. This chain's CDR3 is CAISEGTANSNQPQHF. Written as DNA, the CDR3 is TGTGCCATCAGTGAGGGGACAGCCAATAGCAATCAGCCCCAGCATTTT.

The chain recombines TRBV4-3 with TRBJ2-2, with D possibly called TRBD1 or TRBD2 (6 bases each). The germline V gene has CDR1 LGHNA and CDR2 YSLEER. Deletions cut 4 bases from V and 5 bases from J, with 23 bases between. The CDR3 consists of 18 residues. CDR3 DNA: TGCGCCAGCAGCCTACAAAAGGCCCTTCGGAGGGGGACCGGGGAGCTGTTTTTT. It translates to CASSLQKALRRGTGELFF.

The gene calls are TRBV5-6 and TRBJ2-5, with 7 bases identical to TRBD2. From germline, CDR1 is SGHDT and CDR2 YYEEEE. This CDR3 comprises 16 residues. Trimming cost V 2 bases and J 5 bases; bases outside gene matches: 12. The CDR3 sequence: CASSFLRGGTAETQYF. The DNA of the CDR3 is TGTGCCAGCAGCTTCCTACGCGGGGGAACTGCGGAGACCCAGTACTTC.

The chain links TRBV4-3 to TRBJ2-3, with unresolved D. V lost 0 bases, J lost 2 bases, and 9 bases lay in between. This CDR3 region has 15 residues. Germline V gene data show CDR1 as LGHNA and CDR2 as YSLEER. This chain's CDR3 is CASSQDARNTDTQYF. CDR3 nucleotides: TGCGCCAGCAGCCAAGACGCCCGTAACACAGATACGCAGTATTTT.

A single count supports this clone. The chain has TRBV4-1 and TRBJ2-1; D uncertain. V was cut by 0 bases and J by 4 bases, with 7 bases left in between. The CDR3 length is 14 residues. Germline CDR1 MGHRA, CDR2 YSYEKL. DNA for the CDR3: TGCGCCAGCAGCCAAGATCAAGCATACAATGAGCAGTTCTTC. Protein: CASSQDQAYNEQFF.

This clone appeared a single time. This chain joins TRBV2 and TRBJ1-2, with D perhaps TRBD1 (5 bases). V lost 2 bases, J lost 8 bases, and 15 bases lay in between. Germline values: CDR1 SNHLY, CDR2 FYNNEI. The CDR3 is made up of 14 amino acids. The CDR3 protein is CASSEFRGVGGYTF. In DNA, the CDR3 is TGTGCCAGCAGTGAATTTAGGGGAGTTGGAGGCTACACCTTC.

The V and J genes are TRBV6-5 and TRBJ1-2; no clear D. Deletions cut 8 bases from V and 4 bases from J, with 17 bases between. The CDR3 runs 14 residues. Germline CDR1 MNHEY, CDR2 SVGAGI. The CDR3 DNA reads TGTGCCAGCCTCTCAGTGGGCGGCAGCTATGGCTACACCTTC. Amino acids: CASLSVGGSYGYTF.

The chain joins TRBV6-1 to TRBJ1-2; D call uncertain. The length of the CDR3 is 14 residues. Germline V lookup: CDR1 MNHNS, CDR2 SASEGT. Trimming shortened V by 1 base and J by 1 base, and 7 bases separated the two germline ends. DNA for the CDR3: TGTGCCAGCAGTGAAGGTCCAGATAACTATGGCTACACCTTC. Translation: CASSEGPDNYGYTF.

In this sample, this clone turned up once. The chain recombines TRBV29-1 with TRBJ2-1; no clear D gene. V lost 1 base and J lost 4, with 5 bases in between. Germline loops: CDR1 SQVTM, CDR2 ANQGSEA. The CDR3 is 12 amino acids. CDR3 protein: CSVEVRYNEQFF. In DNA, the CDR3 is TGCAGCGTTGAAGTAAGATACAATGAGCAGTTCTTC.

The chain links TRBV19 to TRBJ1-5; TRBD1 might be the D (5 bases). V was pared by 5 bases and J by 2 bases, with 22 bases between. CDR3 length: 18 amino acids. Germline lookup yields CDR1 LNHDA and CDR2 SQIVND (reference sequence). The CDR3 bases are TGTGCCAGTAGTCTAACTCCCGGAGGGGTATTTCGCAATCAGCCCCAGCATTTT. It codes for CASSLTPGGVFRNQPQHF.

In the case of this clone: Other DNA sequences of this sample code for an identical CDR3. The gene calls are TRBV6-5 and TRBJ2-2, with D perhaps TRBD1 or TRBD2 (5 bases each). The CDR3 is 12 amino acids. Trimming left V 2 bases short and J 9 bases short, with 7 bases between. Germline CDR1 is MNHEY and CDR2 is SVGAGI. The CDR3 region is CASSYPGRELFF. The CDR3, as DNA: TGTGCCAGCAGTTACCCGGGACGGGAGCTGTTTTTT.

The rearrangement joins TRBV10-1 to TRBJ2-7; TRBD1 matches at 11 bases. CDR3 length: 14 residues. V dropped 6 bases and J dropped 6; count of bases not matched to a gene: 7. Per germline, CDR1 WNHNN and CDR2 SYGVQD (reference sequence). The CDR3 nucleotides are TGCGCCAGCAGCCGAGGACAGGGGGCGGTCGAGCAGTACTTC. It specifies CASSRGQGAVEQYF.

This sequence joins TRBV5-1 and TRBJ2-6, with D perhaps TRBD1 (6 bases). The CDR3 is made up of 16 amino acids. Germline CDR1 SGHRS, CDR2 YFSETQ. Between the trimmed V and J ends, which lost 1 base and 0 bases, there was a span of 8 bases. The CDR3 sequence: CASSLKGGSGANVLTF. The CDR3 nucleotides read TGCGCCAGCAGCTTGAAAGGGGGCTCTGGGGCCAACGTCCTGACTTTC.

The CDR3 bases are TGTGCCAGCAGCAGACAGAACTATGGCTACACCTTC. Its protein is CASSRQNYGYTF. The V gene is TRBV5-4, the J gene TRBJ1-2, with D tentatively TRBD1 (5 bases). This CDR3 contains 12 residues. Germline V CDR1 and CDR2: SGHNT, YYREEE (reference sequence). Trimming took off 4 bases at V and 2 bases at J, with 6 bases between the two ends.

The rearrangement joins TRBV27 to TRBJ2-7; a possible D gene is TRBD1 (7 bases). CDR3 length: 12 amino acids. Germline CDR1 and CDR2: MNHEY and SMNVEV (reference sequence). The germline V and J ends were trimmed by 6 bases and 6 bases, with 12 bases remaining between them. The CDR3 bases are TGTGCCAGCAGATTCCAGGGGGGCGAGCAGTACTTC. As protein: CASRFQGGEQYF.

J is TRBJ1-1 and V is TRBV27; a weak D match, TRBD1 (6 bases). V was clipped by 7 bases and J by 1 base, with 22 bases between them. This CDR3 has 17 amino acids. From germline, CDR1 is MNHEY and CDR2 SMNVEV (reference sequence). The CDR3, as DNA: TGTGCCAGCAACGAACTCGGCCTGCTGACAGGGAACACTGAAGCTTTCTTT. It is translated as CASNELGLLTGNTEAFF.

The chain uses TRBV21-1 and TRBJ2-1. TRBV21-1 is flagged as a pseudogene. The CDR3 covers 20 residues. The CDR3 reads CASSKASGPRLLSSYNEQFF. CDR3 DNA sequence: TGTGCCAGCAGCAAAGCGTCGGGGCCACGGTTGCTAAGCTCCTACAATGAGCAGTTCTTC.

The chain uses TRBV11-1 and TRBJ2-7, with 9 bases that match TRBD2. With 4 bases clipped from V and 2 bases from J, the junction kept 9 bases outside the gene matches. The CDR3 is made up of 16 amino acids. CDR1 SGHAT and CDR2 FQDESV come from the germline V gene (reference sequence). The CDR3 spells CASSYEPAGGPYEQYF. DNA of the CDR3: TGTGCCAGCAGCTATGAACCAGCGGGAGGCCCCTACGAGCAGTACTTC.

The V and J genes are TRBV6-6 and TRBJ1-5; no definite D call. This CDR3 spans 12 amino acids. Germline V gene lookup returns CDR1 MNHNY and CDR2 SVGAGI (reference sequence). V shed 5 bases and J shed 4 bases, with 6 bases lying between them. This CDR3 is CASSDPNQPQHF. DNA for the CDR3: TGTGCCAGCAGTGACCCTAATCAGCCCCAGCATTTT.

This sequence joins TRBV7-2 and TRBJ2-2; D is possibly TRBD1 (6 bases). This CDR3 has 15 amino acids. V was trimmed by 1 base and J by 4 bases, leaving 10 bases between them. Germline V lookup: CDR1 SGHTA, CDR2 FQGNSA. In nucleotides, the CDR3 is TGTGCCAGCAGCTTAGGAGGGACAACCACCGGGGAGCTGTTTTTT. Translation: CASSLGGTTTGELFF.

The chain couples TRBV2 to TRBJ2-4; the D gene is possibly TRBD2 (6 bases). Between the trimmed V and J ends, which lost 8 bases and 5 bases, there was a span of 22 bases. This CDR3 has 16 amino acids. Per germline, CDR1 SNHLY and CDR2 FYNNEI. CDR3: CASSKGEAGSENIQYF. As DNA, the CDR3 is TGTGCCAGCTCGAAGGGAGAGGCCGGGAGTGAAAACATTCAGTACTTC.

The rearrangement links TRBV2 to TRBJ2-5; D gene ambiguous. The CDR3 has 12 residues. Looked up from germline, CDR1 is SNHLY and CDR2 is FYNNEI. Trimming left V 2 bases short and J 5 bases short, with 6 bases between. Here the CDR3 reads CASSELWETQYF. The CDR3 DNA reads TGTGCCAGCAGTGAACTGTGGGAGACCCAGTACTTC.

This chain links TRBV18 with TRBJ2-1; no clear D. V gave up 2 bases and J gave up 5 bases, with 7 bases separating them. CDR3 length equals 13 residues. Germline V gene lookup returns CDR1 KGHSH and CDR2 LQKENI. CDR3 DNA sequence: TGTGCCAGCTCACCAACATACAACAATGAGCAGTTCTTC. As protein: CASSPTYNNEQFF. The full variable domain, its missing parts supplied by reference TRBV18 and TRBJ2-1, is NAGVMQNPRHLVRRRGQEARLRCSPMKGHSHVYWYRQLPEEGLKFMVYLQKENIIDESGMPKERFSAEFPKEGPSILRIQQVVRGDSAAYFCASSPTYNNEQFFGPGTRLTVL.

J is TRBJ2-7 and V is TRBV6-1; D possibly corresponds to TRBD1 (5 bases). Trimming removed 7 bases from V and 1 base from J, with 8 bases in between. The CDR3 extends over 12 amino acids. Germline loops: CDR1 MNHNS, CDR2 SASEGT. CDR3 in DNA: TGTGCCAGCAAGGACATATCCTACGAGCAGTACTTC. Translating it yields CASKDISYEQYF.